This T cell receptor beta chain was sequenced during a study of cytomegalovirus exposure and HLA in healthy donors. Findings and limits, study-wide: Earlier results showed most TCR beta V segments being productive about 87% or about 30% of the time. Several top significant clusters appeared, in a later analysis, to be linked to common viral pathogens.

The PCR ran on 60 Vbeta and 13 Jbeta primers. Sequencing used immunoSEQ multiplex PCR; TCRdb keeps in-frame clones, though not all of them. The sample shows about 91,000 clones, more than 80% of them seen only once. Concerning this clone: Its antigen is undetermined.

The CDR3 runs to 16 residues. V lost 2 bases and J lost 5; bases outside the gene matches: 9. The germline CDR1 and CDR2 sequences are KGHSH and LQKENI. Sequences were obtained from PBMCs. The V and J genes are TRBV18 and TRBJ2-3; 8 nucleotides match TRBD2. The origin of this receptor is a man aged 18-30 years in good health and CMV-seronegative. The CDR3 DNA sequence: TGTGCCAGCTCACCAACCCATAGCGGGACTAGAGATACGCAGTATTTT. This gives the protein CASSPTHSGTRDTQYF.